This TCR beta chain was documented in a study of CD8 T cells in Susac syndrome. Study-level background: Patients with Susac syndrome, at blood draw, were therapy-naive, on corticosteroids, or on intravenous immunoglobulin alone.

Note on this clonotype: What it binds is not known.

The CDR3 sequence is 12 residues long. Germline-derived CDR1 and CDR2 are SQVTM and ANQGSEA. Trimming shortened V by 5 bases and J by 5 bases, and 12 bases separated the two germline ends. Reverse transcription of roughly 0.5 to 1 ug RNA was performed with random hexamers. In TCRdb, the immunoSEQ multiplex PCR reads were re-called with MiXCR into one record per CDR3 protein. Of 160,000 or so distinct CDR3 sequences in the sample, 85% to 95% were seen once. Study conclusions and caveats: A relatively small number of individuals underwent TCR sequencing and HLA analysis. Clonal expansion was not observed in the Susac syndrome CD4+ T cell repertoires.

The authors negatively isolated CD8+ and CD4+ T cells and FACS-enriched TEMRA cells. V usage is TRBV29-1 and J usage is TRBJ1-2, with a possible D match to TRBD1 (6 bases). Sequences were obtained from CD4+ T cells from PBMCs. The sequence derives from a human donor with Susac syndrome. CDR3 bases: TGCAGCGTTCCAGGACAGCTTTATGGCTACACCTTC. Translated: CSVPGQLYGYTF. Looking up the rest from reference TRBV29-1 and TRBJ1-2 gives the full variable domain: SAVISQKPSRDICQRGTSLTIQCQVDSQVTMMFWYRQQPGQSLTLIATANQGSEATYESGFVIDKFPISRPNLTFSTLTVSNMSPEDSSIYLCSVPGQLYGYTFGSGTRLTVV.